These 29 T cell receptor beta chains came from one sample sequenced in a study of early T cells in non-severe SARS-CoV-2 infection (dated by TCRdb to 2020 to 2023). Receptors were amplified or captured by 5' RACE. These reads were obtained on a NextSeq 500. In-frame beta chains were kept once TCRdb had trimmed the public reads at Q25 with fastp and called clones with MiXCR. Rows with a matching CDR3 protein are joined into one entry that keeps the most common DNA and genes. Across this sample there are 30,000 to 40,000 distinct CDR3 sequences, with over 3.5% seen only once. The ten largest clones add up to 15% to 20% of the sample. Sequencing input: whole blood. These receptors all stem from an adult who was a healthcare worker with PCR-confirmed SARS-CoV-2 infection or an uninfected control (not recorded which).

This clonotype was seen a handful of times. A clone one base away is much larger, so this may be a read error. As DNA, the CDR3 is TGTGCCTGGAGTATACTCGGAGGCACAGATACGCAGTATTTT. This sequence encodes CAWSILGGTDTQYF. The chain combines TRBV30 with TRBJ2-3; no reliable D call. V lost 2 bases and J 1 base, leaving 10 bases between the germline ends. CDR1 and CDR2 from the germline V gene are GTSNPN and SVGIG (reference sequence). This CDR3 region has 14 residues. Drawing the rest from reference TRBV30 and TRBJ2-3, the complete variable domain is SQTIHQWPATLVQPVGSPLSLECTVEGTSNPNLYWYRQAAGRGLQLLFYSVGIGQISSEVPQNLSASRPQDRQFILSSKKLLLSDSGFYLCAWSILGGTDTQYFGPGTRLTVL.

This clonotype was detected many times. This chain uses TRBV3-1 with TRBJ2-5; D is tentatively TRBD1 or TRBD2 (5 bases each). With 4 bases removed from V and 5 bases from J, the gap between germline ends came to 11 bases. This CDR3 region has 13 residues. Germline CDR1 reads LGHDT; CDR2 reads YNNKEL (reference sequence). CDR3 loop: CASSPGTPETQYF. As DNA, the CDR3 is TGTGCCAGCAGCCCAGGGACGCCGGAGACCCAGTACTTC.

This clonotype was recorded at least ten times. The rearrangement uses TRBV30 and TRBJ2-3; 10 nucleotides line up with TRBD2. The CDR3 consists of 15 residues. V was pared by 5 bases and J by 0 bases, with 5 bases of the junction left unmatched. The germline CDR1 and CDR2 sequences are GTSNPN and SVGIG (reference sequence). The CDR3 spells CAWGLLAGSTDTQYF. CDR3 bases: TGTGCCTGGGGACTACTAGCGGGGAGCACAGATACGCAGTATTTT.

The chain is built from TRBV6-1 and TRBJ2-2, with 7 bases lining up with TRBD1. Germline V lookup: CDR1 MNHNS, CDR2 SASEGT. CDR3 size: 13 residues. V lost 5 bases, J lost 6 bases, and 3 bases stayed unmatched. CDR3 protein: CASSTGAAGELFF. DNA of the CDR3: TGTGCCAGCAGTACAGGGGCGGCCGGGGAGCTGTTTTTT.

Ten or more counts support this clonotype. CDR3 nucleotides: TGTGCCTGGAGTGTACGAGGGGTCGGGACAGATACGCAGTATTTT. Amino acid sequence: CAWSVRGVGTDTQYF. The chain employs TRBV30 and TRBJ2-3; either TRBD1 or TRBD2 may fit D (5 bases each). This CDR3 contains 15 residues. Trimming left V 0 bases short and J 3 bases short, with 13 bases between. Germline V gene lookup returns CDR1 GTSNPN and CDR2 SVGIG (reference sequence).

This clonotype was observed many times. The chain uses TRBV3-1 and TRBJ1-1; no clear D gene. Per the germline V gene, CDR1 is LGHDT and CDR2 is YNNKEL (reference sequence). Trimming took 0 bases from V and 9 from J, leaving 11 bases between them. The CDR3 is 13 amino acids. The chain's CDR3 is CASSQDSFSKAFF. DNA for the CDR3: TGTGCCAGCAGCCAAGACAGTTTTAGCAAAGCTTTCTTT. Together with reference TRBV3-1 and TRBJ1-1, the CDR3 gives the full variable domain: DTAVSQTPKYLVTQMGNDKSIKCEQNLGHDTMYWYKQDSKKFLKIMFSYNNKELIINETVPNRFSPKSPDKAHLNLHINSLELGDSAVYFCASSQDSFSKAFFGQGTRLTVV.

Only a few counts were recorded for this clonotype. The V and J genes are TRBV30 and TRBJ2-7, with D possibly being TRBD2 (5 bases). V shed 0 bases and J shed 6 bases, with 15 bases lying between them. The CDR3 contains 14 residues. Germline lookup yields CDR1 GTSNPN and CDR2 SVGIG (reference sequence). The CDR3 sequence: CAWSVVRAGGEQYF. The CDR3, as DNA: TGTGCCTGGAGTGTGGTTCGCGCTGGAGGCGAGCAGTACTTC.

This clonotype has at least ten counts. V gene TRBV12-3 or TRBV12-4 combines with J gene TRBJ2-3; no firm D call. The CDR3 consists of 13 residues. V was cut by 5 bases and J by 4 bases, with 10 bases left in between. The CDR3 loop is CASSTRRADTQYF. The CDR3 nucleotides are TGTGCCAGCAGTACCAGACGGGCAGATACGCAGTATTTT.

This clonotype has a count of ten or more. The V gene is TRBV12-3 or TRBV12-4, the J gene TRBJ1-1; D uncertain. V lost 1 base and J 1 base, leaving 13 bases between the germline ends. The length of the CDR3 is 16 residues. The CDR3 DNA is TGTGCCAGCAGTTTAGGGAGGCGATGGGGGAACACTGAAGCTTTCTTT. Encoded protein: CASSLGRRWGNTEAFF.

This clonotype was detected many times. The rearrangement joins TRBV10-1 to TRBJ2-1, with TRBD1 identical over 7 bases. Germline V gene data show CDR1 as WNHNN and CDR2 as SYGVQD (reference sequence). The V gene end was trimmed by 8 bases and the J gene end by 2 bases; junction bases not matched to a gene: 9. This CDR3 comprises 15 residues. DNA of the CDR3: TGCGCCAGCTCCAATACAGGGGCTACCTACAATGAGCAGTTCTTC. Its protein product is CASSNTGATYNEQFF.

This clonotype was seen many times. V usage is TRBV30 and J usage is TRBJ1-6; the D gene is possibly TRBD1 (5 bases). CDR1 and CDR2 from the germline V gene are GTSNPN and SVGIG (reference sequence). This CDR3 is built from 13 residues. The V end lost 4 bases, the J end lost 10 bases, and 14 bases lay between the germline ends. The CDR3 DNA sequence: TGTGCCTGGACCGGGACGGAGGGGTCACCCCTCCACTTT. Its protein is CAWTGTEGSPLHF.

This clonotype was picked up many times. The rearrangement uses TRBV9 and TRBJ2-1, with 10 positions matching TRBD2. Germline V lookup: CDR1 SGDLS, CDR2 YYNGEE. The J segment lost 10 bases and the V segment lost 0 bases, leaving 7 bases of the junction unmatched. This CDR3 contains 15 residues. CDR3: CASSVATSGASEQFF. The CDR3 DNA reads TGTGCCAGCAGCGTAGCCACTAGCGGGGCCTCGGAGCAGTTCTTC.

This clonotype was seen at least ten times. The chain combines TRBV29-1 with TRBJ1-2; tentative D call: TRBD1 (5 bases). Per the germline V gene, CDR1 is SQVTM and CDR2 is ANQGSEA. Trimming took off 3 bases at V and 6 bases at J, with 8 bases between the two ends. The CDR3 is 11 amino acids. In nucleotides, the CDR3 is TGCAGCGTTGACAGGGACCATGGCTACACCTTC. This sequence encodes CSVDRDHGYTF.

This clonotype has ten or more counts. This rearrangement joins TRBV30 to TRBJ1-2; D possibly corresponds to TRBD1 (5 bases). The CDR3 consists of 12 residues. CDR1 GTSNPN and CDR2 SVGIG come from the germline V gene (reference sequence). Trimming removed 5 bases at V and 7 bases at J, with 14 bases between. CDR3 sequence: CAWGAGMVGYTF. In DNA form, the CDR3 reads TGTGCCTGGGGGGCAGGGATGGTTGGCTACACCTTC.

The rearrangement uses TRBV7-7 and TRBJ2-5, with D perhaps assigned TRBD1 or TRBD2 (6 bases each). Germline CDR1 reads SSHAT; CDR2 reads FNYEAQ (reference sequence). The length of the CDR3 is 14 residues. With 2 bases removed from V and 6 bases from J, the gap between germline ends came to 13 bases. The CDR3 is CASSLPGAGKTQYF. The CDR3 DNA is TGTGCCAGCAGCTTACCGGGGGCCGGAAAGACCCAGTACTTC.

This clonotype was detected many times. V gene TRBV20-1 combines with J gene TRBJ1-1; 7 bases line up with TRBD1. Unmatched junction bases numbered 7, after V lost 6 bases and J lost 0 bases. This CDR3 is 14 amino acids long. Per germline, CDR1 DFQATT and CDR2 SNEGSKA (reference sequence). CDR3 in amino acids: CSAPRQGLNTEAFF. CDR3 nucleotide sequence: TGCAGTGCACCCCGACAGGGTTTGAACACTGAAGCTTTCTTT.

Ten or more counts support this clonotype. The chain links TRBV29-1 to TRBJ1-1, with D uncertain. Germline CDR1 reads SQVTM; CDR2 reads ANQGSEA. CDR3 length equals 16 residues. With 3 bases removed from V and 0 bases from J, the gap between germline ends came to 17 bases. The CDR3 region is CSVDGVAGALNTEAFF. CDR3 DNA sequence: TGCAGCGTTGATGGGGTCGCTGGCGCGTTGAACACTGAAGCTTTCTTT.

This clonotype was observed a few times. Here the CDR3 reads CASSEAVLPSTDTQYF. CDR3 nucleotides: TGTGCCAGCAGTGAGGCCGTCTTACCTAGCACAGATACGCAGTATTTT. The chain uses TRBV2 and TRBJ2-3; no reliable D call. CDR3 size: 16 residues. Germline V gene lookup returns CDR1 SNHLY and CDR2 FYNNEI. V was trimmed by 3 bases and J by 0 bases, leaving 13 bases between them.

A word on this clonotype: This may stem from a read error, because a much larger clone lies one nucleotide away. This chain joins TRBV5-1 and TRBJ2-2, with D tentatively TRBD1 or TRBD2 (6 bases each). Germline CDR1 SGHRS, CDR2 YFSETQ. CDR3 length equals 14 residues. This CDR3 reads CASSLGGDTRELFF. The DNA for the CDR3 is TGCGCCAGCAGCTTAGGAGGGGACACCAGGGAGCTGTTTTTT. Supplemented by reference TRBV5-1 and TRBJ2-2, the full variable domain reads KAGVTQTPRYLIKTRGQQVTLSCSPISGHRSVSWYQQTPGQGLQFLFEYFSETQRNKGNFPGRFSGRQFSNSRSEMNVSTLELGDSALYLCASSLGGDTRELFFGEGSRLTVL.

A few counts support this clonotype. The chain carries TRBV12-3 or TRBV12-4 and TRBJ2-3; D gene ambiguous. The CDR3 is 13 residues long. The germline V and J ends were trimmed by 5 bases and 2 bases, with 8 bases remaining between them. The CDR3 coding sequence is TGTGCCAGCAGTACTCGACTCACAGATACGCAGTATTTT. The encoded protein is CASSTRLTDTQYF.

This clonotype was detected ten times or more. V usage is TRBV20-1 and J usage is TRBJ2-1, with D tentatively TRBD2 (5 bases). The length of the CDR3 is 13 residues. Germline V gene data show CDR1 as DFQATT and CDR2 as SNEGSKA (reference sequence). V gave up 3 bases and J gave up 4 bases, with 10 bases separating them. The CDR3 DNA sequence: TGCAGTGCTAGGTCTAGCAATTACAATGAGCAGTTCTTC. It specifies CSARSSNYNEQFF.

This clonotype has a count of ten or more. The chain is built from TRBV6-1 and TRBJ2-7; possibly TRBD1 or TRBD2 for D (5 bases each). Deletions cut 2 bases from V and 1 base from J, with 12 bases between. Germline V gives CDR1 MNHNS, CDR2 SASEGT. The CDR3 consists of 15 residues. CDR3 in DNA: TGTGCCAGCAGTGAATCCCGGGACCCTTCCTACGAGCAGTACTTC. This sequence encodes CASSESRDPSYEQYF.

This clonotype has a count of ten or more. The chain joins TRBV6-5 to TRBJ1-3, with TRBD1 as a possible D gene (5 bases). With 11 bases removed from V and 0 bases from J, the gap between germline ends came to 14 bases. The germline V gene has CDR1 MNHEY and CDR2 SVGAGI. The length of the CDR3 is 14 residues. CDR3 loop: CAAARRGSGNTIYF. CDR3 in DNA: TGTGCCGCCGCCCGAAGGGGCTCTGGAAACACCATATATTTT.

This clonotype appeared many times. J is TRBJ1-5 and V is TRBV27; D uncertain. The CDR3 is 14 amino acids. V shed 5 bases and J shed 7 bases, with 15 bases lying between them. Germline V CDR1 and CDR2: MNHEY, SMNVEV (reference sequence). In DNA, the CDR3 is TGTGCCAGCAGTCCCCGAGTGGCAGGACAGCCCCAGCATTTT. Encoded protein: CASSPRVAGQPQHF.

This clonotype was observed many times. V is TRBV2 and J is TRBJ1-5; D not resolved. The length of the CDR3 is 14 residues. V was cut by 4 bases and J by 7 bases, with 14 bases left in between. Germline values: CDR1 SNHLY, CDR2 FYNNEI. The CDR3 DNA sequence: TGTGCCAGCAGTGTAACGGGTTCGGAGCAGCCCCAGCATTTT. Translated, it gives CASSVTGSEQPQHF.

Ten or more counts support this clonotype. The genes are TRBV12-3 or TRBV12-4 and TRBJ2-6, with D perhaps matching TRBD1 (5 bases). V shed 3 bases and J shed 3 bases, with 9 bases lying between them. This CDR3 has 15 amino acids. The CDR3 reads CASSLWGGGANVLTF. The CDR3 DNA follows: TGTGCCAGCAGTTTGTGGGGCGGTGGGGCCAACGTCCTGACTTTC.

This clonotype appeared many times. CDR3 in amino acids: CASSGDRIPDTEAFF. The CDR3 region has the DNA TGTGCCAGCAGTGGGGACAGGATCCCCGACACTGAAGCTTTCTTT. This sequence joins TRBV25-1 and TRBJ1-1; 8 nucleotides match TRBD1. The CDR3 runs 15 residues. V lost 4 bases to trimming and J lost 3 bases; unmatched junction nucleotides: 7. In germline, CDR1 is MGHDK, CDR2 SYGVNS. Based on the CDR3 plus reference TRBV25-1 and TRBJ1-1, the full variable domain is EADIYQTPRYLVIGTGKKITLECSQTMGHDKMYWYQQDPGMELHLIHYSYGVNSTEKGDLSSESTVSRIRTEHFPLTLESARPSHTSQYLCASSGDRIPDTEAFFGQGTRLTVV.

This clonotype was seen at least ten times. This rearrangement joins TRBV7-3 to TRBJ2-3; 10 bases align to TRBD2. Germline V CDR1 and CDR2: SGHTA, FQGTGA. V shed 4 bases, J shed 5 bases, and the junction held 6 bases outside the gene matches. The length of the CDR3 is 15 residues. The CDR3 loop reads CASSSLLAGVDTQYF. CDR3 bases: TGTGCCAGCAGCTCTCTCCTAGCGGGGGTAGATACGCAGTATTTT.

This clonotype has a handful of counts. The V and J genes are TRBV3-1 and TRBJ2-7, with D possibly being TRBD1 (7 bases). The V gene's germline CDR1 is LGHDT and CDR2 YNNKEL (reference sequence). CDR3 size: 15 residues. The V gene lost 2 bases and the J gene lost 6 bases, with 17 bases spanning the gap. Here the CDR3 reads CASSQWDRGSGEQYF. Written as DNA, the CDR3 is TGTGCCAGCAGCCAATGGGACAGAGGTAGCGGCGAGCAGTACTTC.